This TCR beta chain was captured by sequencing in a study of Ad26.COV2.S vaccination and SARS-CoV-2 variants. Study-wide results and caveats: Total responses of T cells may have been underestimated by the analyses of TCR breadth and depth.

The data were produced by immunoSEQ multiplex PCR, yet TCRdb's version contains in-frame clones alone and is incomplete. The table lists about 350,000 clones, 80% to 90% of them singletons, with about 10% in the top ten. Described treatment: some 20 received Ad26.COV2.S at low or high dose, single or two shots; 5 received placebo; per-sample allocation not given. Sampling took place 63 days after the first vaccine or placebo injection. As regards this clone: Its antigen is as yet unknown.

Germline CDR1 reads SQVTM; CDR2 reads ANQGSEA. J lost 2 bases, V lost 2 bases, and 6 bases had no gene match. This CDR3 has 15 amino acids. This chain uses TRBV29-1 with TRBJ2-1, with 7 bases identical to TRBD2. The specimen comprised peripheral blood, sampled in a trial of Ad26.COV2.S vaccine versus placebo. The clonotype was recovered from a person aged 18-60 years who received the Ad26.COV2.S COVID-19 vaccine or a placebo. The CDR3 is CSVEMWEGPYNEQFF. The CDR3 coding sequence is TGCAGCGTTGAAATGTGGGAGGGCCCCTACAATGAGCAGTTCTTC.